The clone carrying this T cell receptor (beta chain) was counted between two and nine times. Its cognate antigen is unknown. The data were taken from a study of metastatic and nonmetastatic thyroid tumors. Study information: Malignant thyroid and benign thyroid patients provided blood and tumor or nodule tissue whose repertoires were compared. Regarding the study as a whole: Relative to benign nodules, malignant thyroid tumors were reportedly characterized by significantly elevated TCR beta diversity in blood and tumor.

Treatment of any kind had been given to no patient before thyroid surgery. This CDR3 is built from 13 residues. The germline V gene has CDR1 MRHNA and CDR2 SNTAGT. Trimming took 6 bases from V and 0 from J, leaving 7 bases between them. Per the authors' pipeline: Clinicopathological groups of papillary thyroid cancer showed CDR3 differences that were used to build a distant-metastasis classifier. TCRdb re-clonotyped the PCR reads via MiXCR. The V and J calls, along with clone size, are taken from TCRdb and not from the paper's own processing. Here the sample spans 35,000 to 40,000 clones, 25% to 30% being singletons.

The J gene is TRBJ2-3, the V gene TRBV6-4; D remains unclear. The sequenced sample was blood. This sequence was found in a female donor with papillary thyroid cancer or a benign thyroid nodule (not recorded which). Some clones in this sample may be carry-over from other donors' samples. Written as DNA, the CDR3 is TGTGCCAGCAGAGGGCATAGCACAGATACGCAGTATTTT. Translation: CASRGHSTDTQYF.